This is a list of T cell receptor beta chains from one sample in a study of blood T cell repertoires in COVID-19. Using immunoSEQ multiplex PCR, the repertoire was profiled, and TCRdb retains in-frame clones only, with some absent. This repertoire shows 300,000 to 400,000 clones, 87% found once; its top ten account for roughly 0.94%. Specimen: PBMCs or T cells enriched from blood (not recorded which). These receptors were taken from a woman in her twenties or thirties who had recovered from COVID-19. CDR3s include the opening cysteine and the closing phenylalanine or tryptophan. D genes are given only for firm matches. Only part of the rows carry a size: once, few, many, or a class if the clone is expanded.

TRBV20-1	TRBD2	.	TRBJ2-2	CSASPGTRSNGELFF	TGCAGTGCTAGTCCCGGGACTAGGTCTAACGGGGAGCTGTTTTTT
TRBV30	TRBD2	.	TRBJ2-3	CAWSLRTSGGSTDTQYF	TGTGCCTGGAGTCTACGGACTAGCGGGGGGAGCACAGATACGCAGTATTTT
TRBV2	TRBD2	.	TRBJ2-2	CASIHRGDTGELFF	TGTGCCAGCATCCATCGGGGGGACACCGGGGAGCTGTTTTTT
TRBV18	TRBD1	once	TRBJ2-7	CASSPKDRAVNEQYF	TGTGCCAGCTCACCTAAAGACAGGGCCGTCAACGAGCAGTACTTC
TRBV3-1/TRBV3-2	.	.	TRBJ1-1	CASSQVPGSGPTFF	TGTGCCAGCAGCCAAGTACCGGGATCCGGCCCCACTTTCTTT
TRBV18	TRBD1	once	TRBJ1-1	CASSPRTGGTGGTEAFF	TGTGCCAGCTCACCACGGACAGGGGGCACTGGGGGCACTGAAGCTTTCTTT
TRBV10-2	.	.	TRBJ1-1	CASSAKRSTEAFF	TGCGCCAGCAGTGCGAAAAGGAGCACTGAAGCTTTCTTT
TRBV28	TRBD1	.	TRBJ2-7	CASRAGGIDEQYF	TGTGCCAGCAGGGCAGGGGGCATCGACGAGCAGTACTTC
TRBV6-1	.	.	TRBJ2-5	CASSEMQGLQETQYF	TGTGCCAGCAGTGAAATGCAGGGGCTCCAAGAGACCCAGTACTTC
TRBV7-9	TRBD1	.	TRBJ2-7	CASSKDRASYEQYF	TGTGCCAGCAGCAAGGACAGGGCTTCCTACGAGCAGTACTTC
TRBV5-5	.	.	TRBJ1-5	CASSFDNRRRNQPQHF	TGTGCCAGCAGCTTTGATAACAGGAGAAGAAATCAGCCCCAGCATTTT
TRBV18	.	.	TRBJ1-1	CASSQQGLAEAFF	TGTGCCAGCTCACAGCAGGGGCTAGCTGAAGCTTTCTTT
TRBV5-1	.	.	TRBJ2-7	CASSFDRQVKHEQYF	TGCGCCAGCAGCTTCGACCGGCAGGTGAAGCACGAGCAGTACTTC
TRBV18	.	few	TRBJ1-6	CASSPGDTEGPLHF	TGTGCCAGCTCACCAGGGGACACCGAGGGACCCCTCCACTTT
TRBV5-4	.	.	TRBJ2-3	CASSLVGPDTQYF	TGTGCCAGCAGCTTGGTGGGGCCCGATACGCAGTATTTT
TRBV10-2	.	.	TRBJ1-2	CASSEVGTYGYTF	TGCGCCAGCAGTGAGGTCGGGACTTATGGCTACACCTTC
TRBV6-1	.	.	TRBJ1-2	CASSARGEQGRGGYTF	TGTGCCAGCAGTGCCCGGGGAGAACAGGGAAGAGGAGGCTACACCTTC
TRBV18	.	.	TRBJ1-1	CASSPGKGVPTEAFF	TGTGCCAGCTCACCGGGCAAGGGAGTCCCCACTGAAGCTTTCTTT
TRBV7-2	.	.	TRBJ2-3	CASSLGGASSDTQYF	TGTGCCAGCAGTTTGGGGGGGGCTAGCTCAGATACGCAGTATTTT
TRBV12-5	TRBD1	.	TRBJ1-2	CASGDRGYGYTF	TGTGCTAGTGGTGACAGGGGCTATGGCTACACCTTC
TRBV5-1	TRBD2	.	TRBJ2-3	CASSRDQRGTTDTQYF	TGCGCCAGCAGCCGGGACCAGCGGGGGACCACAGATACGCAGTATTTT
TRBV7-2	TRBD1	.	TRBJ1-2	CASSLALAGGDGYTF	TGTGCCAGCAGCTTAGCGCTAGCAGGGGGCGATGGCTACACCTTC
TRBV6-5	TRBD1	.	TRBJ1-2	CATHRGGGYTF	TGTGCCACCCACAGGGGCGGTGGCTACACCTTC
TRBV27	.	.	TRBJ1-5	CASSPVSNQPQHF	TGTGCCAGCAGTCCAGTCAGCAATCAGCCCCAGCATTTT
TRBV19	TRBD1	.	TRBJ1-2	CASRGQGKIDYGYTF	TGTGCCAGTAGGGGACAGGGGAAGATTGACTATGGCTACACCTTC
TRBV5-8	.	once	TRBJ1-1	CASSYSRRAEAFF	TGTGCCAGCAGCTACTCCCGGAGGGCTGAAGCTTTCTTT
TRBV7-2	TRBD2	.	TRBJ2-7	CASTDTSGAYEQYF	TGTGCCAGCACGGACACTAGCGGAGCCTACGAGCAGTACTTC
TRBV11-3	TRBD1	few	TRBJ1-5	CASSLGDRSNQPQHF	TGTGCCAGCAGCTTAGGGGACAGAAGCAATCAGCCCCAGCATTTT
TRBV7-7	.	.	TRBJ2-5	CASSLGTDPEETQYF	TGTGCCAGCAGCTTAGGGACTGACCCAGAAGAGACCCAGTACTTC
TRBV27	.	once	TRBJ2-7	CARTEDEQYF	TGTGCCAGGACAGAGGACGAGCAGTACTTC
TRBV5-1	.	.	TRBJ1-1	CASSLSTAGENTEAFF	TGCGCCAGCAGCTTGAGTACAGCCGGGGAGAACACTGAAGCTTTCTTT
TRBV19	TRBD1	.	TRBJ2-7	CASNTGGTGWNEQYF	TGTGCCAGTAACACGGGCGGGACAGGGTGGAACGAGCAGTACTTC
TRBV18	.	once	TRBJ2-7	CASSLEQAPRGEQYF	TGTGCCAGCTCTCTCGAACAGGCCCCAAGGGGCGAGCAGTACTTC
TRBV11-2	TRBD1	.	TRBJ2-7	CASSPRTGRGEYEQYF	TGTGCCAGCAGCCCACGGACAGGTAGGGGAGAATACGAGCAGTACTTC